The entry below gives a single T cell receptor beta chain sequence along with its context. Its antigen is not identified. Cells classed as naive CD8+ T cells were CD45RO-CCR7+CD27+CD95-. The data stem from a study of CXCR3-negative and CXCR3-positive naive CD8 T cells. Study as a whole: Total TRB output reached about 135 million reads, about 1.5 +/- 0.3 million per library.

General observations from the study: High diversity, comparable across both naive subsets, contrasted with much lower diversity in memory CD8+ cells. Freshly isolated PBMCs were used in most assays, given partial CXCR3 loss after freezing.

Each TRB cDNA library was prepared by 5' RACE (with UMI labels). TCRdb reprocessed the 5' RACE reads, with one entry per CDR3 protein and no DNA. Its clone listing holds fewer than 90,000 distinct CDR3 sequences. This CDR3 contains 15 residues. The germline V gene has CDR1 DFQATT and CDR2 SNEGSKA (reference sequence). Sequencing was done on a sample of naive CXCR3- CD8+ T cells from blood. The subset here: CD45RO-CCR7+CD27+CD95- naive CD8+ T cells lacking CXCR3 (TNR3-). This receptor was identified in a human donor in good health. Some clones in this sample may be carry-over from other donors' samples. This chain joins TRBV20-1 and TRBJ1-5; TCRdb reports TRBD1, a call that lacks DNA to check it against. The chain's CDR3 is CSAVHRTVGNQPQHF.